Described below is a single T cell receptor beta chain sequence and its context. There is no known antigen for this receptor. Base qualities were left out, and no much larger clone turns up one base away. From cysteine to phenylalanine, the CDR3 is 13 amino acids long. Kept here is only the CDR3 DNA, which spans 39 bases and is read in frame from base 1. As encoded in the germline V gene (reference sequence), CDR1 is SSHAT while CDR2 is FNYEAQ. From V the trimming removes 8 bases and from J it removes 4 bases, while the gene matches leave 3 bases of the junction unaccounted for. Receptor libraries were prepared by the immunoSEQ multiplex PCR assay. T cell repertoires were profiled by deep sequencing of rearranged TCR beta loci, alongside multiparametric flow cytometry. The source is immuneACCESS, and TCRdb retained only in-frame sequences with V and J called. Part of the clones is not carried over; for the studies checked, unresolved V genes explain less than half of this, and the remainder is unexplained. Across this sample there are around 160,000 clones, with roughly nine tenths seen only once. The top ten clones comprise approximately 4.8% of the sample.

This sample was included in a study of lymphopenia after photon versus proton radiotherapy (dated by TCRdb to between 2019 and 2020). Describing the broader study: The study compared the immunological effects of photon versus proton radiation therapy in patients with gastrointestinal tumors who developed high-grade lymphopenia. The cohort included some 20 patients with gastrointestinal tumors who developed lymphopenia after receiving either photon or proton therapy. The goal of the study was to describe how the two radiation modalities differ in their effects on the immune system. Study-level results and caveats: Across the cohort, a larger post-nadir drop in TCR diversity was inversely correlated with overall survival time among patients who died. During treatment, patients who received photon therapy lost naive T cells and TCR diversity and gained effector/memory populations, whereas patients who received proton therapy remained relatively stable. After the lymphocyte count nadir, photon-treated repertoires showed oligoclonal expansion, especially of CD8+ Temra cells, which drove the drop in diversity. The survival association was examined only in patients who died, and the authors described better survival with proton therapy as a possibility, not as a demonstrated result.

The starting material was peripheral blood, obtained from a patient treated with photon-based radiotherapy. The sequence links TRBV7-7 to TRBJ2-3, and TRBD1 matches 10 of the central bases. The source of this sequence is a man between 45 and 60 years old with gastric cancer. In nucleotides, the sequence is TGTGCCAGCGGGACAGGGGTTTCAGATACGCAGTATTTT. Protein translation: CASGTGVSDTQYF. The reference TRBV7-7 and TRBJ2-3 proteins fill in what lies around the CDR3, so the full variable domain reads GAGVSQSPRYKVTKRGQDVTLRCDPISSHATLYWYQQALGQGPEFLTYFNYEAQPDKSGLPSDRFSAERPEGSISTLTIQRTEQRDSAMYRCASGTGVSDTQYFGPGTRLTVL.